These 25 T cell receptor beta chains were all obtained from the same sample, sequenced in a study of early T cells in non-severe SARS-CoV-2 infection. TCRdb called the 5' RACE reads again in MiXCR, with one record for every CDR3 protein. The data contain 70,000 to 85,000 distinct CDR3 sequences, over 9% of them seen just once; the ten biggest clones take up 3.5% to 5%. Sequenced input: whole blood. These receptors all come from an adult who was a healthcare worker with PCR-confirmed SARS-CoV-2 infection or an uninfected control (not recorded which).

This clonotype was recorded many times. This sequence joins TRBV7-9 and TRBJ2-5; 7 bases fit TRBD1. J was trimmed by 2 bases and V by 5 bases; bases with no gene match: 5. This CDR3 contains 14 residues. Per the germline V gene, CDR1 is SEHNR and CDR2 is FQNEAQ (reference sequence). Here the CDR3 DNA reads TGTGCCAGCAGCGTTGGGACAGAACAAGAGACCCAGTACTTC. It is translated as CASSVGTEQETQYF.

This clonotype was detected ten times or more. The chain has TRBV24-1 and TRBJ1-5; 7 positions match TRBD1. This CDR3 spans 16 amino acids. J was trimmed by 6 bases and V by 3 bases; bases with no gene match: 10. The germline CDR1 and CDR2 sequences are KGHDR and SFDVKD. The CDR3, as DNA: TGTGCCACCAGTGATAATCGACAGGGAGCAGCTCAGCCCCAGCATTTT. Residues: CATSDNRQGAAQPQHF.

Many counts were recorded for this clonotype. This rearrangement joins TRBV7-3 to TRBJ2-3; 11 bases match TRBD2. The CDR3 has 17 amino acids. V shed 2 bases and J 6 bases; nucleotides not matched to a gene: 10. From germline, CDR1 is SGHTA and CDR2 FQGTGA. CDR3 sequence: CASSLYGTSGMDDTQYF. Written as DNA, the CDR3 is TGTGCCAGCAGCTTATACGGGACTAGCGGAATGGACGATACGCAGTATTTT.

This clonotype was detected many times. The V and J genes are TRBV7-9 and TRBJ2-3; D possibly matches TRBD1 or TRBD2 (5 bases each). Germline V gene sequence: CDR1 SEHNR, CDR2 FQNEAQ (reference sequence). The length of the CDR3 is 14 residues. The V and J ends lost 8 bases and 1 base respectively, with 13 bases between them. CDR3 DNA: TGTGCCAGCGTGGCTGGGGGAGGCACAGATACGCAGTATTTT. It is translated as CASVAGGGTDTQYF.

This clonotype was counted between two and nine times. The chain recombines TRBV21-1 with TRBJ2-7. TRBV21-1 is annotated as a pseudogene. The CDR3 is 15 amino acids. As DNA, the CDR3 is TGTGCCAGCAGCAACCGTCCACAGAGCTCCTACGAGCAGTACTTC. It yields the protein CASSNRPQSSYEQYF.

This clonotype was seen ten or more times. The chain joins TRBV20-1 to TRBJ2-3; 7 bases agree with TRBD1. The CDR3 sequence is 15 residues long. The V segment lost 6 bases and the J segment 8 bases; nucleotides outside the gene matches: 17. Per germline, CDR1 DFQATT and CDR2 SNEGSKA (reference sequence). The chain's CDR3 is CSALTGAYFRGTQYF. In DNA form, the CDR3 reads TGCAGTGCCCTAACAGGGGCCTACTTTCGGGGTACGCAGTATTTT.

As regards this clonotype: A much larger clone differs by one base, so this may be a read error. CDR3 sequence reads: CSVDRGAVDTQHF. In DNA, the CDR3 is TGCAGCGTTGATAGGGGTGCGGTAGATACGCAGCATTTT. The chain has TRBV29-1 and TRBJ2-3, with D possibly being TRBD1 (5 bases). The J call may be in error: the DNA end matches TRBJ1-5 better. The CDR3 extends over 13 amino acids. Germline values: CDR1 SQVTM, CDR2 ANQGSEA.

In its sample, this clonotype was seen many times. The chain links TRBV28 to TRBJ2-3, with 8 positions matching TRBD2. The CDR3 has 16 residues. Germline loops: CDR1 MDHEN, CDR2 SYDVKM. With 2 bases clipped from V and 2 bases from J, the junction kept 6 bases outside the gene matches. The CDR3 nucleotides are TGTGCCAGCAGTTTAGGGTTAGCGGGAAACACAGATACGCAGTATTTT. This codes for CASSLGLAGNTDTQYF.

V usage is TRBV9 and J usage is TRBJ2-2; D is perhaps TRBD1 (6 bases). The V and J ends lost 5 bases and 0 bases respectively, with 14 bases between them. The CDR3 sequence is 16 residues long. Germline loops: CDR1 SGDLS, CDR2 YYNGEE. The CDR3 here is CASRGGSAPNTGELFF. Here the CDR3 DNA reads TGTGCCAGCAGAGGGGGTAGCGCCCCGAACACCGGGGAGCTGTTTTTT.

There are many counts of this clonotype. This chain uses TRBV29-1 with TRBJ2-7, with D maybe TRBD1 (5 bases). Per the germline V gene, CDR1 is SQVTM and CDR2 is ANQGSEA. Trimming pared 1 base from V and 6 bases from J, leaving 13 bases between. This CDR3 contains 13 residues. DNA for the CDR3: TGCAGCGTTGAAGGGCCCCTAAGGGGCGAGCAGTACTTC. Translation: CSVEGPLRGEQYF.

Worth noting for this clonotype: A much more abundant neighbour one base away suggests this may be a read error. This chain uses TRBV7-9 with TRBJ1-1, with 11 bases fitting TRBD1. The V and J ends lost 4 bases and 10 bases, in that order; junction bases with no gene match: 5. Germline lookup yields CDR1 SEHNR and CDR2 FQNEAQ (reference sequence). The CDR3 is 13 amino acids. CDR3 residues: CASSSLGTGGAFF. The CDR3 nucleotides read TGTGCCAGCAGCTCCCTGGGGACAGGGGGAGCTTTCTTT.

The table lists this clonotype with many counts. This rearrangement joins TRBV4-1 to TRBJ1-2; D is possibly TRBD1 (5 bases). Trimming took 4 bases from V and 5 from J, leaving 14 bases between them. CDR1 is MGHRA, CDR2 YSYEKL, per germline. The CDR3 sequence is 14 residues long. CDR3 loop: CASSRAGTPYGYTF. In DNA, the CDR3 is TGCGCCAGCAGCCGAGCCGGGACCCCGTATGGCTACACCTTC.

This clonotype was found a few times. The V and J genes are TRBV7-6 and TRBJ2-2; D ambiguous. The length of the CDR3 is 16 residues. CDR1 and CDR2 (germline): SGHVS, FNYEAQ. The V and J ends lost 2 bases and 3 bases respectively, with 13 bases between them. CDR3 in amino acids: CASSLPAEEYTGELFF. The CDR3 DNA reads TGTGCCAGCAGCTTACCGGCGGAAGAGTACACCGGGGAGCTGTTTTTT.

This rearrangement joins TRBV2 to TRBJ1-1, with D tentatively TRBD1 (5 bases). V was pared by 8 bases and J by 4 bases, with 17 bases between. Germline lookup yields CDR1 SNHLY and CDR2 FYNNEI. CDR3 length: 14 residues. CDR3 sequence (DNA): TGTGCCAGCGGTGTGGGGATAAGGGGCACTGAAGCTTTCTTT. Residues: CASGVGIRGTEAFF.

This clonotype was detected many times. This sequence joins TRBV7-9 and TRBJ1-1; D uncertain. The length of the CDR3 is 12 residues. The ends were cut back, 5 bases at V and 6 bases at J, with 10 bases in the middle. CDR1 is SEHNR and CDR2 is FQNEAQ in the germline V gene (reference sequence). The CDR3 DNA is TGTGCCAGCAGCAGCAACGCTCCTGAAGCTTTCTTT. Its protein is CASSSNAPEAFF.

This clonotype has a handful of counts. This sequence joins TRBV7-6 and TRBJ2-3, with a tentative D call TRBD2 (5 bases). Trimming shortened V by 1 base and J by 1 base, and 15 bases separated the two germline ends. Germline-derived CDR1 and CDR2 are SGHVS and FNYEAQ. The CDR3 length is 17 residues. The CDR3 loop reads CASSLGGASYGTDTQYF. Here the CDR3 DNA reads TGTGCCAGCAGCTTAGGGGGTGCTAGCTACGGCACAGATACGCAGTATTTT.

The sample holds a few counts of this clonotype. The chain employs TRBV20-1 and TRBJ2-3, with a weak D call TRBD2 (5 bases). The CDR3 runs to 11 residues. Deletions cut 6 bases from V and 4 bases from J, with 8 bases between. Germline CDR1 DFQATT, CDR2 SNEGSKA (reference sequence). The CDR3 loop reads CSAPSPDTQYF. The CDR3 DNA reads as TGCAGTGCCCCTAGCCCAGATACGCAGTATTTT.

The chain joins TRBV28 to TRBJ2-1; 9 bases map to TRBD1. This CDR3 comprises 16 residues. Germline V CDR1 and CDR2: MDHEN, SYDVKM. J gave up 4 bases and V 4 bases, and 8 bases lay outside the gene matches. CDR3 sequence reads: CASSSGGTGPYNEQFF. CDR3 DNA: TGTGCCAGCAGTTCCGGCGGGACAGGGCCTTACAATGAGCAGTTCTTC.

The table lists this clonotype with a few counts. The V and J genes are TRBV24-1 and TRBJ2-1; tentative D call: TRBD2 (5 bases). Trimming removed 10 bases at V and 10 bases at J, with 13 bases between. The CDR3 has 11 residues. Germline V lookup: CDR1 KGHDR, CDR2 SFDVKD. The CDR3 region has the DNA TGTGCCACAAATGAGGGTCGAGAGCAGTTCTTC. Translation gives CATNEGREQFF.

This clonotype has at least ten counts. The rearrangement uses TRBV10-3 and TRBJ2-7; 8 nucleotides line up with TRBD1. Trimming cost V 11 bases and J 6 bases; bases outside gene matches: 6. CDR1 is ENHRY, CDR2 SYGVKD, per germline. This CDR3 region has 11 residues. The CDR3 coding sequence is TGTGCCGTTGGACAGGGCTCCGAGCAGTACTTC. As protein: CAVGQGSEQYF.

This clonotype showed up just a few times. This chain uses TRBV2 with TRBJ1-1; no definite D call. Germline values: CDR1 SNHLY, CDR2 FYNNEI. The CDR3 contains 15 residues. The V end lost 2 bases, the J end lost 0 bases, and 10 bases lay between the germline ends. The CDR3 DNA sequence: TGTGCCAGCAGTGAAAGAGAGAAAATGAACACTGAAGCTTTCTTT. This gives the protein CASSEREKMNTEAFF.

This clonotype has a count of ten or more. The V gene is TRBV20-1, the J gene TRBJ1-6, with D perhaps TRBD1 (5 bases). The CDR3 extends over 15 amino acids. Between the trimmed V and J ends, which lost 0 bases and 6 bases, there was a span of 12 bases. CDR1 and CDR2 from the germline V gene are DFQATT and SNEGSKA (reference sequence). DNA for the CDR3: TGCAGTGCTAGAGATGGGGGAGAGGGTAATTCACCCCTCCACTTT. Translated: CSARDGGEGNSPLHF.

The rearrangement links TRBV6-4 to TRBJ2-1; 9 bases map to TRBD1. V was clipped by 6 bases and J by 0 bases; unmatched bases: 6. The CDR3 totals 16 residues. CDR1 is MRHNA and CDR2 is SNTAGT in the germline V gene. CDR3 loop: CASSGQGSSSYNEQFF. CDR3 bases: TGTGCCAGCAGCGGACAGGGGTCGAGCTCCTACAATGAGCAGTTCTTC.

On this clonotype itself: The CDR3 end shows no conserved phenylalanine or tryptophan, and so a read error is likely. The chain carries TRBV20-1 and TRBJ2-1; TRBD2 matches at 10 bases. J lost 5 bases, V lost 3 bases, and 7 bases had no gene match. Germline V lookup: CDR1 DFQATT, CDR2 SNEGSKA (reference sequence). The length of the CDR3 is 15 residues. Here the CDR3 reads CSASDLAGVDNEQFL. In nucleotides, the CDR3 is TGCAGTGCTAGTGACCTAGCGGGAGTCGACAATGAGCAGTTCTTG.

The chain combines TRBV4-2 with TRBJ2-7; 12 bases fit TRBD2. From germline, CDR1 is LGHNA and CDR2 YNFKEQ. This CDR3 comprises 17 residues. The V gene end was trimmed by 4 bases and the J gene end by 2 bases; junction bases not matched to a gene: 9. CDR3 amino acids: CASSLTSGSWGTYEQYF. The CDR3 DNA is TGTGCCAGCAGCCTGACTAGCGGGAGTTGGGGGACCTACGAGCAGTACTTC.